This entry features one T cell receptor beta chain sequence. Antigen specificity is unknown. In preparing the TRB cDNA libraries, 5' RACE with UMI labels was used. TCRdb re-called the 5' RACE reads and gives one entry per CDR3 protein, without DNA. This sample lists about 120,000 distinct CDR3 sequences; its ten largest clones have 0.36%. This record belongs to a study of CXCR3-negative and CXCR3-positive naive CD8 T cells. Study-level findings and limits: In cryopreserved cells, CXCR3 expression partially decreased, and fresh PBMCs were used in most assays. When CXCR3-positive naive cells were set against CXCR3-negative naive cells, the former had more hydrophobic TRB CDR3s. Much lower diversity was found in memory CD8+ cells, while both naive subsets had comparably high diversity.

Triplicate approximately 320,000-cell sorts were made of each CD8+ T cell subset. Identification of naive CD8+ T cells rested on CD45RO-CCR7+CD27+CD95- status. This CDR3 contains 15 residues. Germline CDR1 is SGHDN and CDR2 is FVKESK. The source material was naive CXCR3+ CD8+ T cells from blood. Subset here: CD45RO-CCR7+CD27+CD95- naive CD8+ T cells expressing CXCR3 (TNR3+). The gene calls are TRBV14 and TRBJ2-1; the D call of TRBD2 rests on TCRdb alone, since no DNA is present to check it. This sequence was found in a human donor in good health. Some clones in this sample may be carry-over from other donors' samples. The CDR3 protein is CASSQVRLAGGEKFF.